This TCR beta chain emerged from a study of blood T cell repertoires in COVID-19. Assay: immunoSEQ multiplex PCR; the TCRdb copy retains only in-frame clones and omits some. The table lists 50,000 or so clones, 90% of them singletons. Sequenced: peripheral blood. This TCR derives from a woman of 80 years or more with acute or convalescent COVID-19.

DNA of the CDR3: TGTGCCAGCAGCCCCGGACAGGGGGCGAACTATGGCTACACCTTC. This codes for CASSPGQGANYGYTF. The chain uses TRBV4-2 and TRBJ1-2; 11 bases agree with TRBD1. Trimming cost V 4 bases and J 2 bases; bases outside gene matches: 3. The CDR3 covers 15 residues. Germline V gene lookup returns CDR1 LGHNA and CDR2 YNFKEQ.